The sequence of this T cell receptor (beta chain) was determined in a study of cytomegalovirus exposure and HLA in healthy donors. Regarding the study as a whole: Segments of the TCR beta V type were, in most cases, productive about 87% or about 30% of the time in an earlier analysis.

It was with 60 Vbeta and 13 Jbeta primers that the PCR ran. TCRdb's copy holds only in-frame clones and misses some; the assay was immunoSEQ multiplex PCR. This sample has 57,000 or so clones, with 70% to 80% found just once. CDR3 length equals 16 residues. Trimming shortened V by 4 bases and J by 3 bases, and 19 bases separated the two germline ends. Germline V gene lookup returns CDR1 SGHKS and CDR2 YYEKEE (reference sequence). A remark on this clone: Its antigen is not known. Other DNA sequences from this sample encode an identical CDR3 as well.

The receptor's source is a woman aged 55-69 years in good health and CMV-seropositive. The sequenced sample was PBMCs. This rearrangement joins TRBV5-5 to TRBJ1-2; maybe TRBD1 (5 bases). Here the CDR3 reads CASSLRIGREDYGYTF. The CDR3 nucleotides read TGTGCCAGCAGCCTGAGAATCGGCAGGGAGGACTATGGCTACACCTTC.